The entry that follows covers one T cell receptor beta chain sequence. The antigen is not known. The CDR3 covers 14 residues. V was shortened by 5 bases and J by 6 bases, with 16 bases between the two germline ends. Germline assignment: CDR1 SGHTA and CDR2 FQGNSA. Together with a sample-barcoded 5' primer, a J-beta primer mix was included in a second PCR lasting roughly 6 to 12 cycles. TCRdb re-called the 5' RACE reads through MiXCR, storing one row per CDR3 protein. The sample shows over 950,000 distinct CDR3 sequences, around two fifths of them seen only once. This entry is derived from a study of blood T cells in healthy people across ages. Study outcomes and limitations: Significant beta diversity loss was already apparent by age roughly 40, declining roughly linearly. With unsorted PBMCs, a conclusive comparison of naive versus antigen-experienced cells was not possible.

Input material: blood. The sequence was collected from a man aged 18 to 30 in good health. V and J are TRBV7-2 and TRBJ1-2, with a weak D call TRBD1 (6 bases). This CDR3 is CASSPHREPDGYTF. The CDR3 DNA is TGTGCCAGCAGCCCCCACAGGGAACCGGATGGCTACACCTTC. The variable domain in full, with the rest retrieved from reference TRBV7-2 and TRBJ1-2, is GAGVSQSPSNKVTEKGKDVELRCDPISGHTALYWYRQSLGQGLEFLIYFQGNSAPDKSGLPSDRFSAERTGGSVSTLTIQRTQQEDSAVYLCASSPHREPDGYTFGSGTRLTVV.